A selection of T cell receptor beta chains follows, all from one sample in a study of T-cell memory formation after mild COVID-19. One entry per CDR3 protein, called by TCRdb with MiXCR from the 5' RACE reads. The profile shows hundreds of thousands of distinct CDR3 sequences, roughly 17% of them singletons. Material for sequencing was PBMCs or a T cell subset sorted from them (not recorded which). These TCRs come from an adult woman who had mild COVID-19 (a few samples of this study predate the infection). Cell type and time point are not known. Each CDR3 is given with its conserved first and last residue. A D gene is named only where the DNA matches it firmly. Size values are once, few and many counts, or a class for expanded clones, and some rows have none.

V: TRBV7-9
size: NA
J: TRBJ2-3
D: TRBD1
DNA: TGTGCCAGCAGCGTGACAGGGTCAGATACGCAGTATTTT
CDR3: CASSVTGSDTQYF

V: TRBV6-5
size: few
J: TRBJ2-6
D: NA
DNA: TGTGCCAGCAGCCGGATCAAGAGAGGCCCCCTCTCTGGGGCCAACGTCCTGACTTTC
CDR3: CASSRIKRGPLSGANVLTF

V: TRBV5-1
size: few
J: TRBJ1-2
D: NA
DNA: TGCGCCAGCACCCCACCGGACGGAAACTATGGCTACACCTTC
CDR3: CASTPPDGNYGYTF

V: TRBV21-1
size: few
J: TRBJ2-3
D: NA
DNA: TGTGCCAGCAGCAACAACAGGGGTAGTACAGATACGCAGTATTTT
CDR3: CASSNNRGSTDTQYF

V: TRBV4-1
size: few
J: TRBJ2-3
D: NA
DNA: TGCGCCAGCAGCCAAGATGGGCACAGCACAGATACGCAGTATTTT
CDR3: CASSQDGHSTDTQYF

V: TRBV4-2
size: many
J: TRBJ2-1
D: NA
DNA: TGTGCCAGCAGCCAAGAATTTAACAGGAGAAACTACAATGAGCAGTTCTTC
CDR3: CASSQEFNRRNYNEQFF

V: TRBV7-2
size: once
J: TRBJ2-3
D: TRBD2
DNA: TGTGCCAGCAGCTCCCCAGGGGCCCGGACTAGCGGAGGTAGCATCGGAGATACGCAGTATTTT
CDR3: CASSSPGARTSGGSIGDTQYF

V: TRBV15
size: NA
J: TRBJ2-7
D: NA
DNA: TGTGCCACCAGCAGACCCGGACAGAAGTACGAGCAGTACTTC
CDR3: CATSRPGQKYEQYF

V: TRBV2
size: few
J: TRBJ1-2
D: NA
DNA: TGTGCCAGCAGTGGAGGAGGGTCCGGTCGAAGCTACACCTTC
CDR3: CASSGGGSGRSYTF

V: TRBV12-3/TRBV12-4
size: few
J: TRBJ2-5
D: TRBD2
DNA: TGTGCCAGCAGTTCCGGACTAGCGCGAGAGACCCAGTACTTC
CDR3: CASSSGLARETQYF

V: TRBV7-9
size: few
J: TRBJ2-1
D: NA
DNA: TGTGCCAGCAGCCCCCCCTCCCCGGGACCCATATACAATGAGCAGTTCTTC
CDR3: CASSPPSPGPIYNEQFF

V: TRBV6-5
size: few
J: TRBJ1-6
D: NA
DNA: TGTGCCAGCAGCTTACAAGGATCTTTCTATAATTCACCCCTCCACTTT
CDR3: CASSLQGSFYNSPLHF

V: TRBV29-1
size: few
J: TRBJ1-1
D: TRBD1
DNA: TGCAGCGTCAGCAGGGGGGTCACTGAAGCTTTCTTT
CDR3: CSVSRGVTEAFF

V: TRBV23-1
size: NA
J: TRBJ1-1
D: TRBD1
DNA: TGCGCCAGCAGTCAGAGGACAGGGGGCTACGCTTTCTTT
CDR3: CASSQRTGGYAFF

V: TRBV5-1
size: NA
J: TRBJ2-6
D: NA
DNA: TGCGCCAGCAGCACCAATGGGGGAACCTCTGGGGCCAACGTCCTGACTTTC
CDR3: CASSTNGGTSGANVLTF

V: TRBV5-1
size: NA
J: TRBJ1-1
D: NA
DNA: TGCGCCAGCAGCTTGGCACCACAGGGCGTGGGAGGAGAAGCTTTCTTT
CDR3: CASSLAPQGVGGEAFF